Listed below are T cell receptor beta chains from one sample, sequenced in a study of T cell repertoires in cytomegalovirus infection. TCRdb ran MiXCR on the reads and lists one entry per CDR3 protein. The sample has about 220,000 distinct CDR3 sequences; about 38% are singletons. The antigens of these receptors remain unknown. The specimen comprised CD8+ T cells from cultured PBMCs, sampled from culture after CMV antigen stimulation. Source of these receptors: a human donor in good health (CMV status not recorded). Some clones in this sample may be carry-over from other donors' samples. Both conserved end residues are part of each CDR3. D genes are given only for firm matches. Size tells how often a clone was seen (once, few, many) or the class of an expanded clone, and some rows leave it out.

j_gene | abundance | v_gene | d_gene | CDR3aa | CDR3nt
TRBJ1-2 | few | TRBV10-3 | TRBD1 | CAISDDVNRGPPNYGYTF | TGTGCCATCAGTGACGATGTGAACAGGGGGCCTCCTAACTATGGCTACACCTTC
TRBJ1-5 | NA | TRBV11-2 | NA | CASSLGPDQPQHF | TGTGCCAGCAGCTTGGGCCCCGATCAGCCCCAGCATTTT
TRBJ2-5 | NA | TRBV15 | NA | CATSRVVNGQETQYF | TGTGCCACCAGCAGAGTCGTTAACGGTCAAGAGACCCAGTACTTC
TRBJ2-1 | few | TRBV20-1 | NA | CSAPNGGDHGGYNEQFF | TGCAGTGCTCCGAATGGAGGGGACCACGGTGGGTACAATGAGCAGTTCTTC
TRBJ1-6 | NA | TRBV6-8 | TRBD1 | CASSYSGANRGSPLHF | TGTGCCAGCAGTTACTCCGGGGCCAACAGGGGTTCACCCCTCCACTTT
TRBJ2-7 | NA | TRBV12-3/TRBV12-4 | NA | CASSFAGERYEQYF | TGTGCCAGCAGTTTTGCCGGGGAACGCTACGAGCAGTACTTC
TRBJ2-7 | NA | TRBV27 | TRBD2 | CASGLAGAPYEQYF | TGTGCCAGCGGACTAGCGGGGGCCCCCTACGAGCAGTACTTC
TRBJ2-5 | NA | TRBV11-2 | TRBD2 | CASSSPGGGIPYQETQYF | TGTGCCAGCAGCTCCCCTGGGGGGGGGATCCCGTACCAAGAGACCCAGTACTTC
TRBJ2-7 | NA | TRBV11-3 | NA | CASSLDGRYYEQYF | TGTGCCAGCAGCTTAGATGGCCGGTACTACGAGCAGTACTTC
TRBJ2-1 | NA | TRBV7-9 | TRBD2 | CASSPNGGGASNEQFF | TGTGCCAGCAGCCCTAATGGCGGGGGGGCCTCCAATGAGCAGTTCTTC
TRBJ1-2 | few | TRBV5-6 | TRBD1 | CASRGETGNYGYTF | TGTGCCAGCAGGGGAGAGACAGGGAACTATGGCTACACCTTC
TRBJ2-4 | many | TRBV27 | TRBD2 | CASRTSGGAQNIQYF | TGTGCCAGCAGAACTAGCGGGGGGGCTCAAAACATTCAGTACTTC
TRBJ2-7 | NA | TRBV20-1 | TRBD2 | CSARKLAGFYEQYF | TGCAGTGCTAGAAAGCTAGCGGGCTTTTACGAGCAGTACTTC
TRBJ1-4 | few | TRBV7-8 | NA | CASSSSRDGATNEKLFF | TGTGCCAGCAGCTCGTCCCGGGACGGTGCAACTAATGAAAAACTGTTTTTT
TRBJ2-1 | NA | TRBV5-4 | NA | CASSFWPVWAELDNEQFF | TGTGCCAGCAGCTTCTGGCCGGTTTGGGCCGAACTGGACAATGAGCAGTTCTTC
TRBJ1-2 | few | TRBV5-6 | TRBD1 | CASSPRGTYGYTF | TGTGCCAGCAGCCCCAGGGGGACGTATGGCTACACCTTC
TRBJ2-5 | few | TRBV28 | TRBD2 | CASSLLAGGQQETQYF | TGTGCCAGCAGTTTACTAGCGGGAGGGCAACAAGAGACCCAGTACTTC